These T cell receptor beta chains were read from a single sample in a study of blood T cell repertoires in COVID-19. Measured with immunoSEQ multiplex PCR; TCRdb has only the in-frame clones, and not every one. Of 11,000 to 15,000 clones in the sample, 87% were seen once. The sample consisted of peripheral blood. Receptor source: a human donor in a cohort sampled during active COVID-19. Both conserved end residues are part of each CDR3. The D gene is left open where the match is weak. Rows give clone size only sometimes, using once, few, many, or a class for an expanded clone.

>TRBD1|TRBJ1-5|TRBV5-6|once
CASSTGQGDNQPQHF
TGTGCCAGCAGCACGGGACAGGGTGACAATCAGCCCCAGCATTTT
>.|TRBJ2-2|TRBV29-1|.
CSVDYTGELFF
TGCAGCGTTGACTACACCGGGGAGCTGTTTTTT
>.|TRBJ1-1|TRBV2|.
CASSVQQPNTEAFF
TGTGCCAGCAGTGTACAGCAACCGAACACTGAAGCTTTCTTT
>TRBD2|TRBJ2-5|TRBV11-3|.
CASSPGLAGVSETQYF
TGTGCCAGCAGCCCCGGACTAGCGGGAGTTTCAGAGACCCAGTACTTC
>TRBD2|TRBJ2-7|TRBV28|.
CASSSRTSGGGEQYF
TGTGCCAGCAGTTCCCGGACTAGCGGAGGCGGGGAGCAGTACTTC
>TRBD2|TRBJ2-1|TRBV19|.
CASGSGLAGQNEQFF
TGTGCCAGCGGATCGGGACTAGCGGGACAAAATGAGCAGTTCTTC
>TRBD2|TRBJ2-5|TRBV5-1|.
CASSTGLAGRDRGTQYF
TGCGCCAGCAGCACAGGACTAGCGGGGAGAGATAGGGGGACCCAGTACTTC
>TRBD1|TRBJ2-1|TRBV5-4|few
CASSLVLDRDYNEQFF
TGTGCCAGCAGCTTGGTGCTGGACAGGGACTACAATGAGCAGTTCTTC
>.|TRBJ2-5|TRBV5-1|.
CASSWRTQGSGKETQYF
TGCGCCAGCAGCTGGAGAACTCAGGGGAGTGGGAAAGAGACCCAGTACTTC
>.|TRBJ2-7|TRBV4-3|.
CASSQELRGFTYEQYF
TGCGCCAGCAGCCAAGAGCTACGAGGGTTCACCTACGAGCAGTACTTC
>.|TRBJ1-4|TRBV7-9|.
CASSSISLNEKLFF
TGTGCCAGCAGCTCGATCAGTCTTAATGAAAAACTGTTTTTT
>.|TRBJ2-5|TRBV3-1/TRBV3-2|.
CASSALKLGTPLETQYF
TGTGCCAGCAGCGCCCTAAAGCTCGGGACTCCATTGGAGACCCAGTACTTC
>.|TRBJ2-2|TRBV27|.
CASSYSIGELFF
TGTGCCAGCAGCTATAGCATCGGGGAGCTGTTTTTT
>TRBD2|TRBJ2-1|TRBV5-1|.
CASSPPAMGGGNEQFF
TGCGCCAGCAGCCCCCCGGCTATGGGCGGGGGCAATGAGCAGTTCTTC
>.|TRBJ2-7|TRBV5-6|.
CASSPLRLVTYEQYF
TGTGCCAGCAGCCCGCTCCGACTGGTAACCTACGAGCAGTACTTC
>.|TRBJ2-7|TRBV5-1|.
CASSLSRADEQYF
TGCGCCAGCAGCTTATCCAGGGCTGACGAGCAGTACTTC
>TRBD1|TRBJ1-4|TRBV7-8|once
CASSPRTGASPLFF
TGTGCCAGCAGCCCGAGGACAGGGGCAAGCCCACTGTTTTTT
>.|TRBJ2-7|TRBV11-2|.
CASSPLGGYEQYF
TGTGCCAGCAGCCCTCTAGGGGGCTACGAGCAGTACTTC
>.|TRBJ2-3|TRBV3-1/TRBV3-2|.
CASSQDEGPTDTQYF
TGTGCCAGCAGCCAAGACGAGGGCCCGACAGATACGCAGTATTTT
>.|TRBJ2-5|TRBV18|once
CASSLRSDGETQYF
TGTGCCAGCTCACTGAGGTCGGATGGAGAGACCCAGTACTTC
>TRBD1|TRBJ2-7|TRBV9|.
CASSVGDRNYEQYF
TGTGCCAGCAGCGTAGGGGACAGGAACTACGAGCAGTACTTC
>.|TRBJ2-2|TRBV5-1|.
CASSLGLTGELFF
TGCGCCAGCAGCTTAGGACTTACCGGGGAGCTGTTTTTT
>.|TRBJ2-7|TRBV10-3|once
CAISELGPSYEQYF
TGTGCCATCAGTGAGCTGGGGCCCTCCTACGAGCAGTACTTC
>TRBD2|TRBJ2-7|TRBV18|.
CASSPGTSGRASYEQYF
TGTGCCAGCTCACCGGGGACTAGCGGGAGAGCTTCCTACGAGCAGTACTTC
>TRBD1|TRBJ1-1|TRBV6-5|.
CASSLAGGLSTEAFF
TGTGCCAGCAGTTTGGCAGGGGGCCTTAGTACTGAAGCTTTCTTT
>TRBD2|TRBJ2-7|TRBV4-2|once
CASSQEGSGVSYEQYF
TGTGCCAGCAGCCAAGAGGGTAGCGGGGTATCCTACGAGCAGTACTTC
>.|TRBJ2-7|TRBV6-1|.
CASSEGGRSEQYF
TGTGCCAGCAGTGAAGGGGGGCGCAGCGAGCAGTACTTC
>TRBD1|TRBJ2-1|TRBV6-5|once
CASSSGTGHYNEQFF
TGTGCCAGCAGCTCCGGGACAGGGCATTACAATGAGCAGTTCTTC
>.|TRBJ1-2|TRBV28|.
CASSLGQAGGYTF
TGTGCCAGCAGTTTAGGTCAGGCGGGGGGCTACACCTTC
>.|TRBJ1-2|TRBV27|.
CASSFSGREVGYTF
TGTGCCAGCAGTTTCTCAGGGCGGGAGGTTGGCTACACCTTC
>.|TRBJ2-5|TRBV11-2|once
CASRLDPQETQYF
TGTGCCAGCAGATTAGATCCGCAAGAGACCCAGTACTTC
>.|TRBJ1-1|TRBV20-1|.
CSAMPSAEAFF
TGCAGTGCTATGCCGTCAGCTGAAGCTTTCTTT
>TRBD2|TRBJ2-1|TRBV5-1|.
CASSTPSGTGDNEQFF
TGCGCCAGCAGCACCCCTAGCGGGACGGGGGACAATGAGCAGTTCTTC
>TRBD2|TRBJ2-7|TRBV7-3|once
CASSLMGTSGVGEQYF
TGTGCCAGCAGCTTAATGGGGACTAGCGGTGTAGGAGAGCAGTACTTC
>TRBD1|TRBJ1-2|TRBV5-5|few
CASSGGTGGIQGYTF
TGTGCCAGCAGCGGCGGGACAGGGGGCATCCAGGGCTACACCTTC
>.|TRBJ2-2|TRBV5-1|.
CASSPGVAGELFF
TGCGCCAGCAGCCCCGGTGTGGCCGGGGAGCTGTTTTTT
>TRBD1|TRBJ2-7|TRBV2|.
CASSPGTGFYEQYF
TGTGCCAGCAGTCCCGGGACAGGTTTCTACGAGCAGTACTTC
>TRBD1|TRBJ1-2|TRBV5-5|.
CASNQGEGTGLGGYTF
TGTGCCAGCAACCAAGGTGAAGGGACAGGGCTTGGGGGCTACACCTTC
>.|TRBJ1-4|TRBV7-9|.
CASDPGGEKLFF
TGTGCCAGCGACCCGGGGGGAGAAAAACTGTTTTTT
>.|TRBJ1-5|TRBV4-3|.
CASSHGTLDNQPQHF
TGCGCCAGCAGCCACGGTACACTAGACAATCAGCCCCAGCATTTT
>.|TRBJ2-7|TRBV28|.
CASKLDYEQYF
TGTGCCAGCAAGCTAGACTACGAGCAGTACTTC
>.|TRBJ2-1|TRBV7-2|.
CASRGGPGYNEQFF
TGTGCCAGCAGAGGAGGGCCGGGTTACAATGAGCAGTTCTTC
>.|TRBJ2-2|TRBV6-2/TRBV6-3|.
CASSYGQYTGELFF
TGTGCCAGCAGTTACGGGCAGTACACCGGGGAGCTGTTTTTT